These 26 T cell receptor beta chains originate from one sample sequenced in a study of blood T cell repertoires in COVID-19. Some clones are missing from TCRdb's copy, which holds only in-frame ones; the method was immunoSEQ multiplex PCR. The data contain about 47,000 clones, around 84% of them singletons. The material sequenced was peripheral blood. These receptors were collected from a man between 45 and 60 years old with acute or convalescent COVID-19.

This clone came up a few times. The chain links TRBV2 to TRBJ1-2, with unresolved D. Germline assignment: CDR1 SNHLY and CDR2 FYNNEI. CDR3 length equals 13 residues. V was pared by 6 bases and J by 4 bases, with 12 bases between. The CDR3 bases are TGTGCCAGCAGGCCTTCTGAGGGCTATGGCTACACCTTC. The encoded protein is CASRPSEGYGYTF.

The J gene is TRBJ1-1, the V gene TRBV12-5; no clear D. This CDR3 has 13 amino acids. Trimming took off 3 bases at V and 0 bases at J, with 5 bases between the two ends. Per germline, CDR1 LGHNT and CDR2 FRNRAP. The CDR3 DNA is TGTGCTAGTGGTTTTAGCCTGAACACTGAAGCTTTCTTT. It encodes CASGFSLNTEAFF. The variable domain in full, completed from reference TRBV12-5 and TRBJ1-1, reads DARVTQTPRHKVTEMGQEVTMRCQPILGHNTVFWYRQTMMQGLELLAYFRNRAPLDDSGMPKDRFSAEMPDATLATLKIQPSEPRDSAVYFCASGFSLNTEAFFGQGTRLTVV.

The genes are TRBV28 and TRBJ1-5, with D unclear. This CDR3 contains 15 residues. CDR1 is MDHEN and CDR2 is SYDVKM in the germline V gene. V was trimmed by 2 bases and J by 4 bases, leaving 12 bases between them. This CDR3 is CASSLPETRNQPQHF. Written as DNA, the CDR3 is TGTGCCAGCAGTTTACCGGAGACGAGGAATCAGCCCCAGCATTTT. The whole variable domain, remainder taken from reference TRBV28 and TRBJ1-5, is DVKVTQSSRYLVKRTGEKVFLECVQDMDHENMFWYRQDPGLGLRLIYFSYDVKMKEKGDIPEGYSVSREKKERFSLILESASTNQTSMYLCASSLPETRNQPQHFGDGTRLSIL.

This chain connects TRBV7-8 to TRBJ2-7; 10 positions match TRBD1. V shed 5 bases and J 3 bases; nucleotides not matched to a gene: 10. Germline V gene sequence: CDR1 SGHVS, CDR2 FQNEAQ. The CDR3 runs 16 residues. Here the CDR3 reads CASSLRTGGEGYEQYF. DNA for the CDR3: TGTGCCAGCAGCCTACGGACAGGGGGGGAGGGCTACGAGCAGTACTTC.

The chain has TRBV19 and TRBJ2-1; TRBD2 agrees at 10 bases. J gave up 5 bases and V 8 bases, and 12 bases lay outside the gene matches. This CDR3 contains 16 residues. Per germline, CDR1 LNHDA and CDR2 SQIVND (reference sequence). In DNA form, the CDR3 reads TGTGCCAGTCACAAACGGGCTAGCGGGAGCCACAATGAGCAGTTCTTC. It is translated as CASHKRASGSHNEQFF.

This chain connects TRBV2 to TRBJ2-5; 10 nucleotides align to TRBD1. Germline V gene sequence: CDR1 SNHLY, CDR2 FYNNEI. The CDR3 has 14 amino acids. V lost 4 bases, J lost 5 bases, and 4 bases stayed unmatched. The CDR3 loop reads CASSGDRGVETQYF. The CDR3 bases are TGTGCCAGCAGTGGGGACAGGGGTGTGGAGACCCAGTACTTC.

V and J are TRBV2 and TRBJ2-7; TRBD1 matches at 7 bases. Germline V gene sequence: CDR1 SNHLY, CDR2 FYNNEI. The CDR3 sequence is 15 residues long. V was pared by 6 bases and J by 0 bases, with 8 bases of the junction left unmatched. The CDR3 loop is CASRMMTGHSYEQYF. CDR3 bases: TGTGCCAGCAGGATGATGACAGGGCACTCCTACGAGCAGTACTTC. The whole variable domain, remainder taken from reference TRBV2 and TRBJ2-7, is EPEVTQTPSHQVTQMGQEVILRCVPISNHLYFYWYRQILGQKVEFLVSFYNNEISEKSEIFDDQFSVERPDGSNFTLKIRSTKLEDSAMYFCASRMMTGHSYEQYFGPGTRLTVT.

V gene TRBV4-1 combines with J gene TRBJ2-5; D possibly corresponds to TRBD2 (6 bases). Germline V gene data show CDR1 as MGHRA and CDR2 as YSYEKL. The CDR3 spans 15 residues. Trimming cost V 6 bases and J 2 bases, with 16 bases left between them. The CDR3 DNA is TGCGCCAGCAGGGAAATAGCGGAGGGGCAAGAGACCCAGTACTTC. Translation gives CASREIAEGQETQYF.

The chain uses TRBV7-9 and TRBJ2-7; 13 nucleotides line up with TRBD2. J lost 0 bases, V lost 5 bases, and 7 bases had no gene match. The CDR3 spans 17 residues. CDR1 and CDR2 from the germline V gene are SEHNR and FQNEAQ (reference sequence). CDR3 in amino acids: CASSVGTSGDSSYEQYF. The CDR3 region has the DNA TGTGCCAGCAGCGTCGGGACTAGCGGGGACAGCTCCTACGAGCAGTACTTC. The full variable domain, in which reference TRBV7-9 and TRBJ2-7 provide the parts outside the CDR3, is DTGVSQNPRHKITKRGQNVTFRCDPISEHNRLYWYRQTLGQGPEFLTYFQNEAQLEKSRLLSDRFSAERPKGSFSTLEIQRTEQGDSAMYLCASSVGTSGDSSYEQYFGPGTRLTVT.

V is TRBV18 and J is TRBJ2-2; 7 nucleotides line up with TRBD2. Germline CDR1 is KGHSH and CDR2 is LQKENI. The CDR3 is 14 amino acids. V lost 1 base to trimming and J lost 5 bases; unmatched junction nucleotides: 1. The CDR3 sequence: CASSPLRETGELFF. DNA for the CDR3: TGTGCCAGCTCACCACTGCGGGAGACCGGGGAGCTGTTTTTT. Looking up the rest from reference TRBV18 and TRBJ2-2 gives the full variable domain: NAGVMQNPRHLVRRRGQEARLRCSPMKGHSHVYWYRQLPEEGLKFMVYLQKENIIDESGMPKERFSAEFPKEGPSILRIQQVVRGDSAAYFCASSPLRETGELFFGEGSRLTVL.

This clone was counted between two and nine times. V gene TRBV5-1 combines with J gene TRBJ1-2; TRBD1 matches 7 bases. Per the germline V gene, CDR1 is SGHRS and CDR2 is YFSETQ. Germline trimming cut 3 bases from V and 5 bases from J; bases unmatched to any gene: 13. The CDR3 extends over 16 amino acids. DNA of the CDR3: TGCGCCAGCAGCTCCCAGGGGGTGGCGGCGAAGTATGGCTACACCTTC. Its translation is CASSSQGVAAKYGYTF.

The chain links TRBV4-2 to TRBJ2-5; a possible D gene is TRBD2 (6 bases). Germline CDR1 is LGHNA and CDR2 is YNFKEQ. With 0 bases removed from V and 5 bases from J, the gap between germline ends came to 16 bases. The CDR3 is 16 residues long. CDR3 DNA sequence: TGTGCCAGCAGCCAAGATCAGTTTGGAGGGAGGGAGACCCAGTACTTC. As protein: CASSQDQFGGRETQYF.

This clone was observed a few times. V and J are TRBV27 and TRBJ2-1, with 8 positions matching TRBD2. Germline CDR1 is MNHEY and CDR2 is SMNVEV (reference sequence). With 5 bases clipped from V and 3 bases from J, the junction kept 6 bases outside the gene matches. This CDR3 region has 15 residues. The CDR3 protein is CASSTAGDDYNEQFF. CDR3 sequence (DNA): TGTGCCAGCAGTACAGCGGGAGACGACTACAATGAGCAGTTCTTC.

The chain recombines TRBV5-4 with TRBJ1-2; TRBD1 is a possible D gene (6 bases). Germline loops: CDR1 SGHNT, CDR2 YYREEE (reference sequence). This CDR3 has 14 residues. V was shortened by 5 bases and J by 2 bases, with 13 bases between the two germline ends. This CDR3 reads CASSSGAQNYGYTF. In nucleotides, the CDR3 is TGTGCCAGCAGTTCAGGGGCTCAAAACTATGGCTACACCTTC.

The CDR3 bases are TGTGCCAGCAGTCGAGCGGGAGGCTACGAGCAGTACTTC. Amino acids: CASSRAGGYEQYF. J is TRBJ2-7 and V is TRBV27, with 9 bases that match TRBD2. The germline gives CDR1 MNHEY, CDR2 SMNVEV (reference sequence). J lost 3 bases, V lost 5 bases, and 2 bases had no gene match. This CDR3 contains 13 residues.

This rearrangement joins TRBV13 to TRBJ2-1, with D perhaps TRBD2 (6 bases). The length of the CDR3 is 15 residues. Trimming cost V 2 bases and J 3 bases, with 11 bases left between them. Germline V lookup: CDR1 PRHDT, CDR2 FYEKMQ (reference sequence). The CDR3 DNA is TGTGCCAGCAGCTTACGGGACTCAGTCTACAATGAGCAGTTCTTC. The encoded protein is CASSLRDSVYNEQFF.

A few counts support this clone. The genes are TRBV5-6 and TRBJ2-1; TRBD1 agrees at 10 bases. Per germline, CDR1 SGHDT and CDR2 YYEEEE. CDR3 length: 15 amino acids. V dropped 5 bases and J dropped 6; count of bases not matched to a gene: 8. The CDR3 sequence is CASSLTGGNSNEQFF. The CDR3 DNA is TGTGCCAGCAGTTTGACAGGGGGCAATTCCAATGAGCAGTTCTTC.

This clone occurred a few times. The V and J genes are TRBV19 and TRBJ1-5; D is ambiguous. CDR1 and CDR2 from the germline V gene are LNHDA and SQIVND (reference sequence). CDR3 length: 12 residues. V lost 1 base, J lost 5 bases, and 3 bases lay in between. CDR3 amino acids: CASSIVDQPQHF. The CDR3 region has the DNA TGTGCCAGTAGTATAGTCGATCAGCCCCAGCATTTT. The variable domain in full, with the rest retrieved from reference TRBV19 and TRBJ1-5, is DGGITQSPKYLFRKEGQNVTLSCEQNLNHDAMYWYRQDPGQGLRLIYYSQIVNDFQKGDIAEGYSVSREKKESFPLTVTSAQKNPTAFYLCASSIVDQPQHFGDGTRLSIL.

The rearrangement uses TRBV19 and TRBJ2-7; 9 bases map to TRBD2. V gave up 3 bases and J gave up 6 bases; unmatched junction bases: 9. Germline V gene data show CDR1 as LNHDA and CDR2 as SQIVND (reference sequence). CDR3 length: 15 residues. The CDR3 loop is CASSISGRGSGEQYF. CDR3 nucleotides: TGTGCCAGTAGTATTAGCGGGAGAGGGAGCGGCGAGCAGTACTTC.

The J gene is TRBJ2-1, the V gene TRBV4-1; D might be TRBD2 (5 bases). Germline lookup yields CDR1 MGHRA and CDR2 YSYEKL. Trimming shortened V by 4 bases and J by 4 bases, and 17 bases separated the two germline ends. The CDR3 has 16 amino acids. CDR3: CASSPRGSSTYNEQFF. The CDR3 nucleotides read TGCGCCAGCAGCCCCCGCGGGTCGAGTACTTACAATGAGCAGTTCTTC.

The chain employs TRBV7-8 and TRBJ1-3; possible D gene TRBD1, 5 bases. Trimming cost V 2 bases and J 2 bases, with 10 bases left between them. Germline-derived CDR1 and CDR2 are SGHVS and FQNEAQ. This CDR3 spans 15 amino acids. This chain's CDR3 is CASSLSGGAGNTIYF. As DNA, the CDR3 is TGTGCCAGCAGCTTATCGGGGGGTGCTGGAAACACCATATATTTT.

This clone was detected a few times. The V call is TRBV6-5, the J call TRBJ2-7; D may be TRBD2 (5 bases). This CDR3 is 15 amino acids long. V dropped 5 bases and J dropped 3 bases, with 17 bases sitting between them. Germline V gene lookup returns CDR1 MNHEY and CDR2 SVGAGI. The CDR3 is CASSPGVSGYYEQYF. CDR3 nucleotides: TGTGCCAGCAGTCCGGGTGTGAGCGGCTACTACGAGCAGTACTTC.

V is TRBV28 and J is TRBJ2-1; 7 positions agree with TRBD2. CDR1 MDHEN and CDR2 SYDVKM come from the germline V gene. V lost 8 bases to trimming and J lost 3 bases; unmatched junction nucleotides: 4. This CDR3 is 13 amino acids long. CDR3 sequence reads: CASGTGGYNEQFF. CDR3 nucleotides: TGTGCCAGCGGGACGGGAGGCTACAATGAGCAGTTCTTC.

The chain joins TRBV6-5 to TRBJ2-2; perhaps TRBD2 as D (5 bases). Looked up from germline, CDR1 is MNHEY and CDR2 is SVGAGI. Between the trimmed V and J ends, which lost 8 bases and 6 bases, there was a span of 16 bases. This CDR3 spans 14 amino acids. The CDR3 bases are TGTGCCAGCCGATCTGGACTTTCCGCCGGGGAGCTGTTTTTT. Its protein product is CASRSGLSAGELFF.

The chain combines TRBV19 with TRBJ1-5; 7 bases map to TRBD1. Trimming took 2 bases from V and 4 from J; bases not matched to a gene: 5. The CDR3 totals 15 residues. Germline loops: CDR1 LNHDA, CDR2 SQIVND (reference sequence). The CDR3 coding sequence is TGTGCCAGTAGTATAAGAACAGGGGTTAATCAGCCCCAGCATTTT. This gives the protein CASSIRTGVNQPQHF.

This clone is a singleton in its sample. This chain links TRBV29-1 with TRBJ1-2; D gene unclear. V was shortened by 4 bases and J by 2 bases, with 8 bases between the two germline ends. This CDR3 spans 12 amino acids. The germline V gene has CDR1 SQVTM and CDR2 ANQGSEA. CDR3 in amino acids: CSVGSENYGYTF. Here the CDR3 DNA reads TGCAGCGTTGGATCTGAGAACTATGGCTACACCTTC.